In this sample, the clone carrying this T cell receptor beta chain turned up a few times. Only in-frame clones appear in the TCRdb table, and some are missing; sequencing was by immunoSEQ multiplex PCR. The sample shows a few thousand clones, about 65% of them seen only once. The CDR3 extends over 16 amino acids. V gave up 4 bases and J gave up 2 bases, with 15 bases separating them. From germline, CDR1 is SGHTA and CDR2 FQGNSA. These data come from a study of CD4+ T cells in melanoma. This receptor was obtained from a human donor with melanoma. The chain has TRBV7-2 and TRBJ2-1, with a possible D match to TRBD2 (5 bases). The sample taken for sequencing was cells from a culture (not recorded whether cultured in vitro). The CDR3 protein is CASSSAGMSTYNEQFF. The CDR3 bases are TGTGCCAGCAGCTCCGCCGGGATGTCAACCTACAATGAGCAGTTCTTC. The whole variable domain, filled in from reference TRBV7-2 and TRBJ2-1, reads GAGVSQSPSNKVTEKGKDVELRCDPISGHTALYWYRQSLGQGLEFLIYFQGNSAPDKSGLPSDRFSAERTGGSVSTLTIQRTQQEDSAVYLCASSSAGMSTYNEQFFGPGTRLTVL.